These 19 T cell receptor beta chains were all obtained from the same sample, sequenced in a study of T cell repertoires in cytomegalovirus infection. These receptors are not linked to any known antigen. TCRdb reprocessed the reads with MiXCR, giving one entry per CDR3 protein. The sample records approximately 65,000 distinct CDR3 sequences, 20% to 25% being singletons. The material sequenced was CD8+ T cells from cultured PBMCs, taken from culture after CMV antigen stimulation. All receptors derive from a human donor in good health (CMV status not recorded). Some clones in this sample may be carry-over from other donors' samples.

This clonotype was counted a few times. The CDR3 region has the DNA TGTGCCAGCAGCTTGTATTCCAGGCCAACTAATGAAAAACTGTTTTTT. Encoded protein: CASSLYSRPTNEKLFF. The chain combines TRBV5-5 with TRBJ1-4; D uncertain. V lost 1 base and J lost 0, with 10 bases in between. Germline CDR1 SGHKS, CDR2 YYEKEE (reference sequence). The CDR3 runs 16 residues.

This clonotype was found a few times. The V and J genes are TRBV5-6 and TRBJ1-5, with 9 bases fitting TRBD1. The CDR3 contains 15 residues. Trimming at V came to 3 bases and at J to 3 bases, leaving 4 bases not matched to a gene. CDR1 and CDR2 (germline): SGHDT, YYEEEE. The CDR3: CASSSGTGPNQPQHF. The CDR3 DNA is TGTGCCAGCAGCTCGGGGACAGGGCCCAATCAGCCCCAGCATTTT.

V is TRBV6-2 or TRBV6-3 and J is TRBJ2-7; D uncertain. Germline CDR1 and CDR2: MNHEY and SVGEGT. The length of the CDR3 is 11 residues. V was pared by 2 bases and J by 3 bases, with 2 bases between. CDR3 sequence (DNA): TGTGCCAGCAGTTACGTCTACGAGCAGTACTTC. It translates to CASSYVYEQYF.

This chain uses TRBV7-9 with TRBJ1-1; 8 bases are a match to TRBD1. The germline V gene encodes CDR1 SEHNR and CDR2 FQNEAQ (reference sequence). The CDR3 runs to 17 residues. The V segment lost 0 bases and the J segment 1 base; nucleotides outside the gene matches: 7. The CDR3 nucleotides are TGTGCCAGCAGCTTAGCGCTCTTCGACAGGGGGAACACTGAAGCTTTCTTT. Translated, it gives CASSLALFDRGNTEAFF.

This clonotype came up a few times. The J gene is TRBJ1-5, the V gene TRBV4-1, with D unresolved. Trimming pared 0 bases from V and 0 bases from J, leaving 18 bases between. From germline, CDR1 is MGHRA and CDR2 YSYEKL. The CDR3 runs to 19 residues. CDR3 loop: CASSQDIARLTDSNQPQHF. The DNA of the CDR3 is TGCGCCAGCAGCCAAGATATTGCCAGGCTTACGGATAGCAATCAGCCCCAGCATTTT.

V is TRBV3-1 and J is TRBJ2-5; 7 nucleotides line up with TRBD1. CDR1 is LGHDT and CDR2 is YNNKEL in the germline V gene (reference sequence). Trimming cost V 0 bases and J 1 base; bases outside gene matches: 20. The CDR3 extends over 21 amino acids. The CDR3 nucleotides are TGTGCCAGCAGCCAAGATTTGGGTGACAGGGTGTACAGAAGAGGCCAAGAGACCCAGTACTTC. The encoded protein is CASSQDLGDRVYRRGQETQYF.

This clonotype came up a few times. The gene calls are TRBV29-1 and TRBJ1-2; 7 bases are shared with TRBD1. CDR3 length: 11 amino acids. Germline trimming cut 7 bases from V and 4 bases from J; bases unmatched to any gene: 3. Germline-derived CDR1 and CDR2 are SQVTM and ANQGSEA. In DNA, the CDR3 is TGCAGCGCCTGGGACAGCTATGGCTACACCTTC. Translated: CSAWDSYGYTF.

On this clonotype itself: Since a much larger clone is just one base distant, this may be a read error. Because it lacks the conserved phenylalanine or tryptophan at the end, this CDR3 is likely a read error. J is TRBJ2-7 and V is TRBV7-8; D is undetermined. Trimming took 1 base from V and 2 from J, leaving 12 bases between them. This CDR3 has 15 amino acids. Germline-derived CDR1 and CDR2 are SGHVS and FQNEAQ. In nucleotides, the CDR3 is TGTGCCAGCAGCTTAGTGGCAGGAAGGACCTACGAGCAGTACTTG. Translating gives CASSLVAGRTYEQYL.

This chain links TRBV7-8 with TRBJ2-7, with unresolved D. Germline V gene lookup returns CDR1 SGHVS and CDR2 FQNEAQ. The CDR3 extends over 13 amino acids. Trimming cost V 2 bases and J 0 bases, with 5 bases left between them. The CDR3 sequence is CASSLSASYEQYF. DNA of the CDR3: TGTGCCAGCAGCTTATCCGCCTCCTACGAGCAGTACTTC.

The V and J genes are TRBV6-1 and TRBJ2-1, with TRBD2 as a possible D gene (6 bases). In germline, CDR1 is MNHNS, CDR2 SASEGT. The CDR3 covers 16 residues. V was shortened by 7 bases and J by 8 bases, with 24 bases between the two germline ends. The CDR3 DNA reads TGTGCCAGCATCCCCCAGGGACTGGCTATCCAGTATGAGCAGTTCTTC. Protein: CASIPQGLAIQYEQFF.

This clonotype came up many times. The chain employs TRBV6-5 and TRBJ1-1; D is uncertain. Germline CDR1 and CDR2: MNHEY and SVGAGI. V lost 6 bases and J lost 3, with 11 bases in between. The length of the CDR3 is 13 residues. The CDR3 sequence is CASSSGLYTEAFF. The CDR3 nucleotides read TGTGCCAGCAGCAGTGGGCTTTACACTGAAGCTTTCTTT.

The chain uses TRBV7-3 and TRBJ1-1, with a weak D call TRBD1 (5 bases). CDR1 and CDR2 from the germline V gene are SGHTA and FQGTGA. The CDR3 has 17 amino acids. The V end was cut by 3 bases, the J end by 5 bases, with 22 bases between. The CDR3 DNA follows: TGTGCCAGCAGCTTTTCAGACCCAGGAGGGGTACGGACTGAAGCTTTCTTT. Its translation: CASSFSDPGGVRTEAFF.

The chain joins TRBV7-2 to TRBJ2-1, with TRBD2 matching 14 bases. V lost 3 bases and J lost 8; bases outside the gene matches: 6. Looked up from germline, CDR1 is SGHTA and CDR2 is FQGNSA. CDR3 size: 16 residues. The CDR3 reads CASSFPRLAGGDEQFF. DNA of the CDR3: TGTGCCAGCAGCTTCCCCCGACTAGCGGGGGGGGATGAGCAGTTCTTC.

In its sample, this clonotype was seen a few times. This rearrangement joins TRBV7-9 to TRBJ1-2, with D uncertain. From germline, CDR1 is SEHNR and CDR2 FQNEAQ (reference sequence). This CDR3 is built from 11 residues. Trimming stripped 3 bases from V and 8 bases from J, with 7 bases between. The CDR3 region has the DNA TGTGCCAGCAGCTTGCCGGGAGGCTACACCTTC. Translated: CASSLPGGYTF.

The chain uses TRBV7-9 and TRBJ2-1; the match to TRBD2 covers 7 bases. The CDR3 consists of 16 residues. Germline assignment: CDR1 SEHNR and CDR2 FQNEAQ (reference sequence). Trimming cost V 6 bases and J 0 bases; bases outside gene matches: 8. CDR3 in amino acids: CASSPSGGNSYNEQFF. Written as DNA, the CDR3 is TGTGCCAGCAGTCCTTCCGGGGGGAACTCCTACAATGAGCAGTTCTTC.

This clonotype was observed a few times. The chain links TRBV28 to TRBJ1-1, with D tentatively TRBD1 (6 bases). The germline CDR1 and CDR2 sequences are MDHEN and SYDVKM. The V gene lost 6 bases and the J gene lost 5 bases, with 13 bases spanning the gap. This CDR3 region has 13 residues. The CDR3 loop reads CASRNPGETEAFF. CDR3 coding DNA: TGTGCCAGCAGGAACCCAGGGGAGACTGAAGCTTTCTTT.

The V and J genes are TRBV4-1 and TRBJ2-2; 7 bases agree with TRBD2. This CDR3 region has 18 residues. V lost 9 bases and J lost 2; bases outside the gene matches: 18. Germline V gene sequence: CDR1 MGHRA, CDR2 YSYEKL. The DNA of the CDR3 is TGCGCCAGAACCCCCCTCCATCGGGGGGAGCCCAACACCGGGGAGCTGTTTTTT. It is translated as CARTPLHRGEPNTGELFF.

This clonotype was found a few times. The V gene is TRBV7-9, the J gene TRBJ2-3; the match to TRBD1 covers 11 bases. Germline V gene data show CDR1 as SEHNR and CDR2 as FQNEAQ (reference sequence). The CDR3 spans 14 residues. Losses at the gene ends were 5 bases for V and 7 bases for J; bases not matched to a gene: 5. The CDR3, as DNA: TGTGCCAGCAGCCGGACAGGGGGCATAAATACGCAGTATTTT. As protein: CASSRTGGINTQYF. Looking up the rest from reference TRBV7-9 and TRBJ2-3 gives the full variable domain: DTGVSQNPRHKITKRGQNVTFRCDPISEHNRLYWYRQTLGQGPEFLTYFQNEAQLEKSRLLSDRFSAERPKGSFSTLEIQRTEQGDSAMYLCASSRTGGINTQYFGPGTRLTVL.

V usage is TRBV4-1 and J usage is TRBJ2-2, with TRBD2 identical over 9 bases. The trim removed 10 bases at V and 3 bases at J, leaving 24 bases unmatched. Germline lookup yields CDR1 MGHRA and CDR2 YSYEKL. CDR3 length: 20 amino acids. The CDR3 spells CATPRGFSGGLTYDTGELFF. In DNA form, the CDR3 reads TGCGCCACGCCTCGGGGCTTTAGCGGGGGCCTGACCTACGACACCGGGGAGCTGTTTTTT.